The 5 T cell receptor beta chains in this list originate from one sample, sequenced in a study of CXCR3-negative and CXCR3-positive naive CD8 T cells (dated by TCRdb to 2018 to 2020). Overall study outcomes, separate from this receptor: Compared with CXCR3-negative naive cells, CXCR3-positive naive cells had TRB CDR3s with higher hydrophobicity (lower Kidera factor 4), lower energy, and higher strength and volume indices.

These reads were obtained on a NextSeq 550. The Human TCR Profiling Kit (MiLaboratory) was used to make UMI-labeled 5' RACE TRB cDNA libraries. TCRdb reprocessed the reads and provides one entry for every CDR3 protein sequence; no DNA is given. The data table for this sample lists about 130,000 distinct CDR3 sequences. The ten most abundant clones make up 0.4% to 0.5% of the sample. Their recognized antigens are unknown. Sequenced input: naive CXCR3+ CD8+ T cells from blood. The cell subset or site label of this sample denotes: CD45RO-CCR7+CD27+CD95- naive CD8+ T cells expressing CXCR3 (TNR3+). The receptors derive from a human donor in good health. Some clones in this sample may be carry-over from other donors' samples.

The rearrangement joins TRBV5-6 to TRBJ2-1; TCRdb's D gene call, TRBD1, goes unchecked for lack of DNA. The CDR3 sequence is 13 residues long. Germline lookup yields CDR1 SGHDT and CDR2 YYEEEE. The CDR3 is CASSPGFGNEQFF.

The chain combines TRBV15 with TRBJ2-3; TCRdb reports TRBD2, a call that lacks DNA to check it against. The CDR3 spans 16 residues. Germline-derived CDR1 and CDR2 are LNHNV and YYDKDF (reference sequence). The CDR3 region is CATSRLPGDPLDTQYF.

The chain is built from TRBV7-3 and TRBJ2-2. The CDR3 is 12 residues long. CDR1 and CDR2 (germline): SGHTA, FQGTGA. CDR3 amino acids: CASSRPPGELFF.

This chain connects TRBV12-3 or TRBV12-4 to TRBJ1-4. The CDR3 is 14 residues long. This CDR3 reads CASKDIATNEKLFF.

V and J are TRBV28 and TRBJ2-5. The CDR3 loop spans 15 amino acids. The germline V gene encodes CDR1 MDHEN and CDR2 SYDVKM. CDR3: CASSFPGAIVETQYF.